A single sample is the source of the 25 T cell receptor beta chains below, sequenced in a study of blood T cell repertoires in COVID-19. Some clones are missing from TCRdb's copy, which holds only in-frame ones; the method was immunoSEQ multiplex PCR. The sample lists under 250,000 clones, around 92% seen once, with more than 0.95% in the top ten. The material sequenced was peripheral blood. Receptor source: a man aged 25-45 years with acute or convalescent COVID-19.

V and J are TRBV28 and TRBJ1-2; TRBD1 agrees at 8 bases. The CDR3 spans 15 residues. Germline V gene data show CDR1 as MDHEN and CDR2 as SYDVKM. The J segment lost 8 bases and the V segment lost 3 bases, leaving 11 bases of the junction unmatched. CDR3 amino acids: CASSFLGQARNGYTF. The CDR3 nucleotides are TGTGCCAGCAGTTTTTTGGGACAGGCTCGGAACGGCTACACCTTC.

This rearrangement joins TRBV14 to TRBJ2-1; 7 bases are shared with TRBD2. Germline assignment: CDR1 SGHDN and CDR2 FVKESK. The CDR3 covers 15 residues. V was clipped by 2 bases and J by 9 bases; unmatched bases: 10. CDR3 sequence: CASSQRRERVGEQFF. CDR3 in DNA: TGTGCCAGCAGCCAAAGGCGGGAGCGGGTCGGTGAGCAGTTCTTC. Full variable domain (rest looked up from reference TRBV14 and TRBJ2-1): EAGVTQFPSHSVIEKGQTVTLRCDPISGHDNLYWYRRVMGKEIKFLLHFVKESKQDESGMPNNRFLAERTGGTYSTLKVQPAELEDSGVYFCASSQRRERVGEQFFGPGTRLTVL.

V gene TRBV6-1 combines with J gene TRBJ1-5, with 8 bases fitting TRBD1. CDR3 length: 14 amino acids. CDR1 is MNHNS and CDR2 is SASEGT in the germline V gene. V shed 3 bases, J shed 6 bases, and the junction held 4 bases outside the gene matches. The CDR3 protein is CASSEGDRFQPQHF. The CDR3 nucleotides read TGTGCCAGCAGTGAGGGGGACAGGTTTCAGCCCCAGCATTTT.

This sequence joins TRBV7-3 and TRBJ2-2; 8 positions match TRBD1. V was pared by 5 bases and J by 6 bases, with 5 bases of the junction left unmatched. The CDR3 loop spans 14 amino acids. Per germline, CDR1 SGHTA and CDR2 FQGTGA. The CDR3 nucleotides read TGTGCCAGCAGCGCCGGGACAGGCCCCGGGGAGCTGTTTTTT. Encoded protein: CASSAGTGPGELFF.

The chain uses TRBV28 and TRBJ2-2; 16 nucleotides line up with TRBD2. From germline, CDR1 is MDHEN and CDR2 SYDVKM. The CDR3 has 18 amino acids. V lost 7 bases and J lost 3; bases outside the gene matches: 8. CDR3 amino acids: CASTGTSGGAWYTGELFF. The CDR3 region has the DNA TGTGCCAGCACTGGGACTAGCGGGGGGGCTTGGTACACCGGGGAGCTGTTTTTT.

This chain uses TRBV5-1 with TRBJ2-7; 8 bases are a match to TRBD2. CDR3 length: 15 amino acids. V dropped 3 bases and J dropped 5; count of bases not matched to a gene: 10. Germline CDR1 SGHRS, CDR2 YFSETQ. CDR3 residues: CASSSGVGLDHEQYF. The CDR3 DNA reads TGCGCCAGCAGCTCGGGAGTGGGACTAGACCACGAGCAGTACTTC.

The CDR3 is CASSQVPLAGGGETQYF. In nucleotides, the CDR3 is TGTGCCAGCAGCCAAGTTCCCCTAGCGGGGGGCGGAGAGACCCAGTACTTC. This rearrangement joins TRBV3-1 (or the pseudogene TRBV3-2) to TRBJ2-5; 11 positions match TRBD2. Trimming removed 1 base from V and 4 bases from J; junction bases left unmatched: 8. The CDR3 is 17 amino acids. The germline V gene has CDR1 LGHDT and CDR2 YNNKEL (reference sequence).

The J gene is TRBJ1-1, the V gene TRBV30; perhaps TRBD1 as D (6 bases). CDR3 length: 14 amino acids. Germline V gene sequence: CDR1 GTSNPN, CDR2 SVGIG (reference sequence). Trimming cost V 4 bases and J 4 bases, with 16 bases left between them. CDR3 amino acids: CAWTSIDRFTEAFF. The CDR3 DNA sequence: TGTGCCTGGACCTCGATAGACAGGTTCACTGAAGCTTTCTTT.

This clone is a singleton in its sample. The rearrangement joins TRBV7-8 to TRBJ1-3, with 8 bases aligning to TRBD1. Unmatched junction bases numbered 5, after V lost 1 base and J lost 0 bases. Germline V gives CDR1 SGHVS, CDR2 FQNEAQ. This CDR3 has 17 amino acids. The CDR3 here is CASSLVGQAFSGNTIYF. The DNA of the CDR3 is TGTGCCAGCAGCTTAGTGGGACAGGCCTTCTCTGGAAACACCATATATTTT.

The genes are TRBV19 and TRBJ2-3; the match to TRBD2 covers 10 bases. V shed 5 bases and J 3 bases; nucleotides not matched to a gene: 5. Per germline, CDR1 LNHDA and CDR2 SQIVND (reference sequence). The CDR3 has 15 residues. CDR3 DNA sequence: TGTGCCAGTAGTGAGCGGGGGGGCGGAACAGATACGCAGTATTTT. Its protein product is CASSERGGGTDTQYF.

This chain links TRBV5-1 with TRBJ1-2, with unresolved D. Germline V CDR1 and CDR2: SGHRS, YFSETQ. Trimming shortened V by 4 bases and J by 3 bases, and 28 bases separated the two germline ends. The CDR3 contains 19 residues. In nucleotides, the CDR3 is TGCGCCAGCAGCAATGGGTTAGCGAGTGGCACCATTCTAGACTATGGCTACACCTTC. Its translation is CASSNGLASGTILDYGYTF.

This clone was recorded only once. This chain joins TRBV6-1 and TRBJ1-2; TRBD1 aligns across 9 bases. J lost 7 bases, V lost 2 bases, and 2 bases had no gene match. The CDR3 runs 13 residues. Germline V lookup: CDR1 MNHNS, CDR2 SASEGT. This chain's CDR3 is CASSERTGAGYTF. The CDR3 DNA reads as TGTGCCAGCAGTGAAAGGACAGGGGCTGGCTACACCTTC.

This sequence joins TRBV7-9 and TRBJ2-3, with a tentative D call TRBD2 (5 bases). This CDR3 has 14 residues. Trimming stripped 1 base from V and 4 bases from J, with 9 bases between. Germline CDR1 and CDR2: SEHNR and FQNEAQ (reference sequence). CDR3 nucleotides: TGTGCCAGCAGCTTAGAATTTAGCGCAGATACGCAGTATTTT. Encoded protein: CASSLEFSADTQYF.

This rearrangement joins TRBV20-1 to TRBJ2-3, with D hard to call. The CDR3 has 12 amino acids. V lost 3 bases and J 3 bases, leaving 7 bases between the germline ends. Germline CDR1 is DFQATT and CDR2 is SNEGSKA (reference sequence). The CDR3: CSASSRTDTQYF. CDR3 nucleotide sequence: TGCAGTGCTAGTTCCAGGACAGATACGCAGTATTTT.

J is TRBJ2-2 and V is TRBV4-1; 7 positions match TRBD2. V trimming: 1 base; J trimming: 5 bases; junction bases outside the gene matches: 10. The CDR3 is 17 amino acids. CDR1 is MGHRA, CDR2 YSYEKL, per germline. The CDR3 here is CASSQAALAGVTGELFF. DNA of the CDR3: TGCGCCAGCAGCCAAGCCGCACTGGCGGGGGTAACCGGGGAGCTGTTTTTT.

This chain connects TRBV30 to TRBJ1-4; 7 nucleotides agree with TRBD1. Germline assignment: CDR1 GTSNPN and CDR2 SVGIG (reference sequence). This CDR3 spans 17 amino acids. The trim removed 4 bases at V and 4 bases at J, leaving 15 bases unmatched. CDR3 sequence (DNA): TGTGCCTGGAAATTCCCTAGGCGGGACAGCTTTAATGAAAAACTGTTTTTT. This codes for CAWKFPRRDSFNEKLFF.

This chain links TRBV5-1 with TRBJ2-7, with 7 bases matching TRBD2. Per germline, CDR1 SGHRS and CDR2 YFSETQ. Trimming took 1 base from V and 5 from J; bases not matched to a gene: 3. The length of the CDR3 is 13 residues. The CDR3 DNA reads TGCGCCAGCAGCTTGAGCGGGATCGACGAGCAGTACTTC. It is translated as CASSLSGIDEQYF.

The chain employs TRBV2 and TRBJ1-5; no clear D gene. The V end was cut by 6 bases, the J end by 8 bases, with 17 bases between. The CDR3 runs to 14 residues. Germline V lookup: CDR1 SNHLY, CDR2 FYNNEI. The CDR3 nucleotides read TGTGCCAGCAGCGCAGGATTCGGAGGCGAGCCCCAGCATTTT. Protein product: CASSAGFGGEPQHF.

The chain is built from TRBV2 and TRBJ1-6; 7 positions match TRBD1. This CDR3 contains 14 residues. Germline values: CDR1 SNHLY, CDR2 FYNNEI. V was pared by 7 bases and J by 9 bases, with 9 bases of the junction left unmatched. CDR3 residues: CASMRQGVGSPLHF. DNA of the CDR3: TGTGCCAGCATGCGACAGGGAGTAGGTTCACCCCTCCACTTT.

The chain links TRBV5-4 to TRBJ2-1; 9 bases agree with TRBD2. CDR3 length: 15 residues. The V gene end was trimmed by 5 bases and the J gene end by 6 bases; junction bases not matched to a gene: 9. CDR1 SGHNT and CDR2 YYREEE come from the germline V gene (reference sequence). The CDR3 nucleotides read TGTGCCAGCAGATCTTCCGGGACTAGCAGCAATGAGCAGTTCTTC. As protein: CASRSSGTSSNEQFF.

The rearrangement links TRBV28 to TRBJ2-7, with D tentatively TRBD1 (6 bases). The CDR3 totals 13 residues. Germline V lookup: CDR1 MDHEN, CDR2 SYDVKM. V was clipped by 7 bases and J by 1 base, with 11 bases between them. DNA of the CDR3: TGTGCCAGCATTGGGGACAATTCCTACGAGCAGTACTTC. Translating it yields CASIGDNSYEQYF.

The chain uses TRBV2 and TRBJ1-2, with D perhaps matching TRBD1 (6 bases). Germline assignment: CDR1 SNHLY and CDR2 FYNNEI. Trimming took off 6 bases at V and 5 bases at J, with 13 bases between the two ends. The CDR3 runs 13 residues. Written as DNA, the CDR3 is TGTGCCAGCAGCGACCAGGGGCGGTATGGCTACACCTTC. It translates to CASSDQGRYGYTF.

J is TRBJ1-5 and V is TRBV28, with no clear D. CDR3 length: 12 amino acids. Per germline, CDR1 MDHEN and CDR2 SYDVKM. CDR3 in amino acids: CAGRQNNQPQHF. For the CDR3, the DNA is TGTGCAGGCAGGCAAAATAATCAGCCCCAGCATTTT.

This clone was recorded once. The V gene is TRBV5-4, the J gene TRBJ2-1; a possible D gene is TRBD2 (7 bases). V lost 4 bases and J lost 8, with 25 bases in between. This CDR3 spans 17 amino acids. Per germline, CDR1 SGHNT and CDR2 YYREEE (reference sequence). CDR3 protein: CASSPPVGRGRSDEQFF. Here the CDR3 DNA reads TGTGCCAGCAGCCCCCCGGTGGGGCGGGGGCGGAGCGATGAGCAGTTCTTC.

This clone appeared once. This sequence joins TRBV7-2 and TRBJ2-7; maybe TRBD1 (6 bases). Germline V gene data show CDR1 as SGHTA and CDR2 as FQGNSA. Trimming removed 1 base from V and 7 bases from J, with 17 bases in between. This CDR3 has 15 amino acids. This CDR3 is CASSLGGAGEMEQYF. The CDR3 nucleotides are TGTGCCAGCAGCTTAGGGGGCGCAGGGGAGATGGAGCAGTACTTC.